The clone carrying this TCR beta chain was seen a few times. What it binds is not known. These data are taken from a study of early T cells in non-severe SARS-CoV-2 infection. Across the whole study: Sequencing input comprised bulk RNA from unsorted whole blood; chain pairing was not available. Whole-study results and caveats: VDJdb matching favored anti-spike CD8 responses, missing private and CD4 specificities.

Individual cDNA molecules were tagged with unique molecular identifiers, the study reported. TCRdb fed the 5' RACE reads into MiXCR, producing one record per CDR3 protein. The sample lists 90,000 to 120,000 distinct CDR3 sequences, roughly an eighth occurring once. The specimen sequenced was whole blood. The origin of this receptor is an adult who was a healthcare worker with PCR-confirmed SARS-CoV-2 infection or an uninfected control (not recorded which).

Here the CDR3 reads CASSTRPQENSGANVLTF. The CDR3 coding sequence is TGTGCCAGCAGCACTCGCCCACAGGAGAACTCTGGGGCCAACGTCCTGACTTTC. V and J are TRBV9 and TRBJ2-6; D is perhaps TRBD1 (5 bases). The V gene lost 4 bases and the J gene lost 0 bases, with 17 bases spanning the gap. The CDR3 has 18 amino acids. The V gene's germline CDR1 is SGDLS and CDR2 YYNGEE.